The 27 T cell receptor beta chains below were found in one sample sequenced in a study of T cell responses to AZD1222 COVID-19 vaccine. This table comes from immunoSEQ multiplex PCR, and its TCRdb copy is limited to in-frame clones, with some not included. The sample carries some 120,000 clones, around 90% recorded once. This material consisted of peripheral blood, taken 28 days after the second dose of the MenACWY control vaccine. These receptors were taken from an adult who received the MenACWY meningococcal vaccine as a control.

V usage is TRBV6-2 or TRBV6-3 and J usage is TRBJ1-4; no clear D. Trimming left V 0 bases short and J 11 bases short, with 7 bases between. CDR3 length equals 12 residues. Germline V lookup: CDR1 MNHEY, CDR2 SVGEGT. CDR3 DNA: TGTGCCAGCAGTTACTCGTCGGCTAAACTGTTTTTT. Translation gives CASSYSSAKLFF.

The V gene is TRBV19, the J gene TRBJ1-5, with unresolved D. V was trimmed by 2 bases and J by 2 bases, leaving 10 bases between them. CDR1 and CDR2 (germline): LNHDA, SQIVND (reference sequence). The CDR3 has 15 amino acids. CDR3 residues: CASSITRSGNQPQHF. The CDR3 DNA is TGTGCCAGTAGTATAACTAGGAGTGGCAATCAGCCCCAGCATTTT.

The CDR3 sequence is CAISDVGNEQFF. CDR3 nucleotide sequence: TGTGCCATCAGTGATGTAGGGAATGAGCAGTTCTTC. V usage is TRBV10-3 and J usage is TRBJ2-1; D unresolved. The CDR3 extends over 12 amino acids. V lost 3 bases and J 7 bases, leaving 7 bases between the germline ends. The germline CDR1 and CDR2 sequences are ENHRY and SYGVKD.

The genes are TRBV3-1 (or the pseudogene TRBV3-2) and TRBJ1-6; D uncertain. The ends were cut back, 3 bases at V and 5 bases at J, with 8 bases in the middle. The V gene's germline CDR1 is LGHDT and CDR2 YNNKEL (reference sequence). This CDR3 is built from 14 residues. CDR3 region: CASSQSTDNSPLHF. As DNA, the CDR3 is TGTGCCAGCAGCCAGAGTACCGATAATTCACCCCTCCACTTT.

The chain recombines TRBV19 with TRBJ1-5; D gene ambiguous. Trimming took 7 bases from V and 6 from J, leaving 25 bases between them. The CDR3 sequence is 17 residues long. Per germline, CDR1 LNHDA and CDR2 SQIVND (reference sequence). The CDR3 loop reads CASTDQNRGLVSQPQHF. The CDR3 DNA sequence: TGTGCCAGTACCGATCAAAATAGAGGCCTCGTAAGTCAGCCCCAGCATTTT.

This chain connects TRBV6-5 to TRBJ2-5; no clear D gene. With 6 bases removed from V and 0 bases from J, the gap between germline ends came to 2 bases. The germline CDR1 and CDR2 sequences are MNHEY and SVGAGI. This CDR3 contains 11 residues. CDR3 DNA sequence: TGTGCCAGCAGGGACCAAGAGACCCAGTACTTC. This sequence encodes CASRDQETQYF.

This chain joins TRBV5-4 and TRBJ1-2; TRBD1 aligns across 8 bases. CDR1 SGHNT and CDR2 YYREEE come from the germline V gene (reference sequence). The junction had 8 bases not matched to a gene; V was cut back by 0 bases and J by 4 bases. The CDR3 contains 16 residues. The CDR3 coding sequence is TGTGCCAGCAGCTTGGCTGGACAGGGAAGAGTCTATGGCTACACCTTC. It translates to CASSLAGQGRVYGYTF.

The chain is built from TRBV28 and TRBJ2-7, with D unclear. The CDR3 covers 13 residues. Germline V gene lookup returns CDR1 MDHEN and CDR2 SYDVKM. V was cut by 10 bases and J by 0 bases, with 13 bases left in between. For the CDR3, the DNA is TGTGCCACCCCTATGGGCGGCTCCTACGAGCAGTACGTC. Protein: CATPMGGSYEQYV.

This clone was observed a few times. V usage is TRBV6-2 or TRBV6-3 and J usage is TRBJ2-7; D is unclear. There are 12 residues in the CDR3. V lost 5 bases, J lost 4 bases, and 9 bases lay in between. Germline loops: CDR1 MNHEY, CDR2 SVGEGT. The CDR3 nucleotides read TGTGCCAGCAGTCGTCCCTCATACGAGCAGTACGTC. Translation: CASSRPSYEQYV.

The chain uses TRBV9 and TRBJ1-6; D unclear. Germline V gene data show CDR1 as SGDLS and CDR2 as YYNGEE. The CDR3 contains 13 residues. V was cut by 3 bases and J by 5 bases, with 6 bases left in between. The CDR3 coding sequence is TGTGCCAGCAGCGCCTCAGATAATTCACCCCTCCACTTT. Encoded protein: CASSASDNSPLHF. Full variable domain (outside the CDR3, taken from reference TRBV9 and TRBJ1-6): DSGVTQTPKHLITATGQRVTLRCSPRSGDLSVYWYQQSLDQGLQFLIQYYNGEERAKGNILERFSAQQFPDLHSELNLSSLELGDSALYFCASSASDNSPLHFGNGTRLTVT.

V and J are TRBV6-5 and TRBJ1-3; D not certain. CDR1 is MNHEY, CDR2 SVGAGI, per germline. The CDR3 is made up of 16 amino acids. The germline V and J ends were trimmed by 2 bases and 2 bases, with 13 bases remaining between them. DNA of the CDR3: TGTGCCAGCAGTTACGAGGCCCTGGCCCCTGGAAACACCATATATTTT. It yields the protein CASSYEALAPGNTIYF.

The genes are TRBV11-2 and TRBJ2-2, with 11 bases lining up with TRBD2. Trimming at V came to 5 bases and at J to 6 bases, leaving 8 bases not matched to a gene. Germline V gene lookup returns CDR1 SGHAT and CDR2 FQNNGV. The CDR3 loop spans 16 amino acids. The CDR3 nucleotides are TGTGCCAGCAGCCTAATAGCGGGAGGGTCGGCCGGGGAGCTGTTTTTT. Protein: CASSLIAGGSAGELFF. Drawing the rest from reference TRBV11-2 and TRBJ2-2, the complete variable domain is EAGVAQSPRYKIIEKRQSVAFWCNPISGHATLYWYQQILGQGPKLLIQFQNNGVVDDSQLPKDRFSAERLKGVDSTLKIQPAKLEDSAVYLCASSLIAGGSAGELFFGEGSRLTVL.

The chain couples TRBV28 to TRBJ2-7, with D hard to call. Trimming stripped 2 bases from V and 0 bases from J, with 14 bases between. The CDR3 spans 16 residues. The germline V gene encodes CDR1 MDHEN and CDR2 SYDVKM. The CDR3, as DNA: TGTGCCAGCAGTTTAGGTGCTACCTCTGACTCCTACGAGCAGTACGTC. Amino acid sequence: CASSLGATSDSYEQYV.

This chain uses TRBV28 with TRBJ2-1; the D is unclear. The V end lost 4 bases, the J end lost 3 bases, and 13 bases lay between the germline ends. The CDR3 covers 15 residues. The germline V gene has CDR1 MDHEN and CDR2 SYDVKM. This chain's CDR3 is CASSSPGSLYNEQFF. CDR3 DNA: TGTGCCAGCAGTTCCCCTGGATCCCTCTACAATGAGCAGTTCTTC.

The V and J genes are TRBV7-9 and TRBJ2-7; 11 nucleotides agree with TRBD2. Germline V lookup: CDR1 SEHNR, CDR2 FQNEAQ (reference sequence). The CDR3 consists of 17 residues. Germline trimming cut 5 bases from V and 1 base from J; bases unmatched to any gene: 10. As DNA, the CDR3 is TGTGCCAGCAGCCCAGTAGGGACTAGCGGATCATCCTACGAGCAGTACTTC. Amino acids: CASSPVGTSGSSYEQYF. Full variable domain (outside the CDR3, taken from reference TRBV7-9 and TRBJ2-7): DTGVSQNPRHKITKRGQNVTFRCDPISEHNRLYWYRQTLGQGPEFLTYFQNEAQLEKSRLLSDRFSAERPKGSFSTLEIQRTEQGDSAMYLCASSPVGTSGSSYEQYFGPGTRLTVT.

The CDR3 DNA follows: TGTGCCAGCAGCCAAGTGGGGACTAGCGGGGCGAACACCGGGGAGCTGTTTTTT. As protein: CASSQVGTSGANTGELFF. The chain combines TRBV3-1 (or the pseudogene TRBV3-2) with TRBJ2-2; TRBD2 agrees at 13 bases. V was clipped by 1 base and J by 0 bases; unmatched bases: 2. The germline V gene has CDR1 LGHDT and CDR2 YNNKEL (reference sequence). The CDR3 consists of 18 residues.

This chain uses TRBV5-4 with TRBJ2-3; unclear D gene. This CDR3 has 13 residues. CDR1 SGHNT and CDR2 YYREEE come from the germline V gene (reference sequence). V was clipped by 4 bases and J by 6 bases, with 12 bases between them. The DNA of the CDR3 is TGTGCCAGCAGCATACGCACGGGCGATACGCAGTATTTT. Its translation is CASSIRTGDTQYF.

The genes are TRBV5-1 and TRBJ1-1; 9 bases agree with TRBD1. V lost 3 bases to trimming and J lost 5 bases; unmatched junction nucleotides: 5. The CDR3 extends over 14 amino acids. CDR1 and CDR2 (germline): SGHRS, YFSETQ. CDR3 in amino acids: CASSSDRGRTEAFF. In nucleotides, the CDR3 is TGCGCCAGCAGCTCGGACAGGGGCCGGACTGAAGCTTTCTTT.

This chain links TRBV10-3 with TRBJ1-6; no definite D call. This CDR3 is 15 amino acids long. CDR1 and CDR2 (germline): ENHRY, SYGVKD. V lost 3 bases and J lost 6, with 12 bases in between. CDR3 protein: CAISDRATSNSPLHF. In DNA, the CDR3 is TGTGCCATCAGTGACCGGGCGACAAGTAATTCACCCCTCCACTTT.

The chain joins TRBV28 to TRBJ2-3, with D uncertain. With 6 bases removed from V and 4 bases from J, the gap between germline ends came to 20 bases. The CDR3 sequence is 16 residues long. CDR1 is MDHEN and CDR2 is SYDVKM in the germline V gene. The CDR3 DNA reads TGTGCCAGCAGATCTAGGTTGTCATATTTCGCAGATACGCAGTATTTT. Translating it yields CASRSRLSYFADTQYF.

The CDR3 protein is CASSAEGSGSTGELFF. CDR3 DNA: TGTGCCAGCAGCGCCGAGGGTAGCGGGAGCACCGGGGAGCTGTTTTTT. The rearrangement joins TRBV9 to TRBJ2-2; TRBD2 agrees at 9 bases. Germline lookup yields CDR1 SGDLS and CDR2 YYNGEE. The V and J ends lost 3 bases and 4 bases, in that order; junction bases with no gene match: 7. The CDR3 sequence is 16 residues long.

This clone was picked up one time. This sequence joins TRBV5-8 and TRBJ1-5; the D gene is possibly TRBD1 (6 bases). The CDR3 has 15 residues. The V gene lost 2 bases and the J gene lost 2 bases, with 11 bases spanning the gap. Germline V lookup: CDR1 SGHTS, CDR2 YDEGEE. CDR3 nucleotide sequence: TGTGCCAGCAGCTTAGGAGGACAGCGCAATCAGCCCCAGCATTTT. It specifies CASSLGGQRNQPQHF.

This chain connects TRBV29-1 to TRBJ2-3, with D hard to call. Germline V CDR1 and CDR2: SQVTM, ANQGSEA. The CDR3 consists of 14 residues. V was clipped by 5 bases and J by 2 bases, with 14 bases between them. The CDR3 protein is CSVNRKDPTDTQYF. CDR3 sequence (DNA): TGCAGCGTTAATCGGAAGGACCCCACAGATACGCAGTATTTT.

The CDR3 loop reads CASSLDRYSSGNTIYF. The DNA of the CDR3 is TGTGCCAGCAGCTTAGACAGGTATAGCTCTGGAAACACCATATATTTT. The chain recombines TRBV11-2 with TRBJ1-3; D is undetermined. The germline CDR1 and CDR2 sequences are SGHAT and FQNNGV. Trimming pared 0 bases from V and 0 bases from J, leaving 9 bases between. The CDR3 spans 16 residues.

The CDR3 spells CAINGRTGSPEQFF. DNA of the CDR3: TGTGCCATCAACGGTCGGACAGGGTCCCCTGAGCAGTTCTTC. The chain carries TRBV10-3 and TRBJ2-1; 8 bases line up with TRBD1. CDR3 length: 14 amino acids. Germline-derived CDR1 and CDR2 are ENHRY and SYGVKD. V trimming: 7 bases; J trimming: 9 bases; junction bases outside the gene matches: 11.

The V call is TRBV3-1 (or the pseudogene TRBV3-2), the J call TRBJ2-3, with 11 bases aligning to TRBD2. The CDR3 covers 16 residues. Germline CDR1 reads LGHDT; CDR2 reads YNNKEL (reference sequence). The ends lost 4 bases at V and 0 bases at J; junction bases unmatched: 3. CDR3 bases: TGTGCCAGCAGCCTTCGGACTAGCGGGAGCACAGATACGCAGTATTTT. It codes for CASSLRTSGSTDTQYF.

This chain joins TRBV6-5 and TRBJ1-3, with no clear D. Trimming left V 7 bases short and J 7 bases short, with 11 bases between. The CDR3 is 12 amino acids. Germline assignment: CDR1 MNHEY and CDR2 SVGAGI. The CDR3 sequence: CASTDSWNTIYF. DNA for the CDR3: TGTGCCAGCACCGACTCTTGGAACACCATATATTTT.